Listed here are 25 T cell receptor beta chains from one sample, sequenced in a study of blood T cell repertoires in COVID-19 (dated by TCRdb to 2019 to 2021). The library was made by the immunoSEQ multiplex PCR assay. This is the immuneACCESS table as TCRdb keeps it, with only in-frame sequences that have V and J called. A part of the clones is gone; compared with another copy, unresolved V genes explain less than half, and the rest is unexplained. Present in this sample are about 180,000 clones, 83% of which were seen just once. The ten largest clones take up 7.6% of the sample. The sequenced sample consisted of peripheral blood. The receptors were gathered from a woman aged 70 to 79 with COVID-19, enrolled during active disease.

This chain connects TRBV5-1 to TRBJ2-7, with a tentative D call TRBD1 (6 bases). Trimming stripped 0 bases from V and 0 bases from J, with 13 bases between. From germline, CDR1 is SGHRS and CDR2 YFSETQ. The CDR3 loop spans 16 amino acids. The CDR3 is CASSLAGTPVSYEQYF. The CDR3 DNA reads TGCGCCAGCAGCTTGGCCGGGACACCCGTCTCCTACGAGCAGTACTTC.

The rearrangement joins TRBV14 to TRBJ2-2; unclear D gene. V lost 6 bases and J 6 bases, leaving 11 bases between the germline ends. Looked up from germline, CDR1 is SGHDN and CDR2 is FVKESK. This CDR3 has 13 amino acids. The CDR3 reads CASRHQPAGELFF. The CDR3 region has the DNA TGTGCCAGCAGGCACCAACCGGCCGGGGAGCTGTTTTTT.

The chain couples TRBV4-2 to TRBJ1-6; D not resolved. The CDR3 spans 14 residues. V lost 0 bases, J lost 8 bases, and 8 bases lay in between. Germline V lookup: CDR1 LGHNA, CDR2 YNFKEQ. The CDR3 DNA reads TGTGCCAGCAGCCAAGATCGCCGGGATTCACCCCTCCACTTT. This codes for CASSQDRRDSPLHF.

This sequence joins TRBV10-3 and TRBJ2-7; TRBD1 aligns across 11 bases. This CDR3 comprises 13 residues. Unmatched junction bases numbered 3, after V lost 8 bases and J lost 3 bases. Germline V gives CDR1 ENHRY, CDR2 SYGVKD. CDR3 nucleotides: TGTGCCATCGGGGGACAGGGGGACTACGAGCAGTACTTC. It codes for CAIGGQGDYEQYF.

The chain links TRBV28 to TRBJ2-5; TRBD2 matches at 10 bases. CDR1 and CDR2 (germline): MDHEN, SYDVKM. The CDR3 sequence is 14 residues long. The J segment lost 5 bases and the V segment lost 7 bases, leaving 7 bases of the junction unmatched. CDR3 loop: CASKAGGPRETQYF. For the CDR3, the DNA is TGTGCCAGCAAAGCGGGAGGGCCTAGGGAGACCCAGTACTTC.

The chain joins TRBV7-9 to TRBJ1-4; TRBD1 matches at 10 bases. The junction had 7 bases not matched to a gene; V was cut back by 5 bases and J by 7 bases. CDR3 length: 15 residues. Looked up from germline, CDR1 is SEHNR and CDR2 is FQNEAQ (reference sequence). The CDR3 is CASSPPGQGREKLFF. CDR3 sequence (DNA): TGTGCCAGCAGCCCCCCGGGACAGGGGCGTGAAAAACTGTTTTTT.

The rearrangement links TRBV7-8 to TRBJ2-7, with D maybe TRBD1 (6 bases). CDR3 length: 14 amino acids. Germline CDR1 reads SGHVS; CDR2 reads FQNEAQ. The V and J ends lost 1 base and 2 bases respectively, with 9 bases between them. CDR3 coding DNA: TGTGCCAGCAGCTTAGTACAGGGACCCTACGAGCAGTACTTC. Translated: CASSLVQGPYEQYF.

V and J are TRBV19 and TRBJ2-7, with unresolved D. CDR3 length equals 13 residues. V was pared by 3 bases and J by 6 bases, with 12 bases between. Germline-derived CDR1 and CDR2 are LNHDA and SQIVND (reference sequence). CDR3 sequence reads: CASSIPETGEQYF. The CDR3 nucleotides are TGTGCCAGTAGTATTCCAGAGACGGGCGAGCAGTACTTC. Full variable domain (missing parts from reference TRBV19 and TRBJ2-7): DGGITQSPKYLFRKEGQNVTLSCEQNLNHDAMYWYRQDPGQGLRLIYYSQIVNDFQKGDIAEGYSVSREKKESFPLTVTSAQKNPTAFYLCASSIPETGEQYFGPGTRLTVT.

A remark on this clone: In the same sample, other DNA sequences code for this CDR3. This chain uses TRBV28 with TRBJ2-7; TRBD2 matches at 8 bases. Germline V gene sequence: CDR1 MDHEN, CDR2 SYDVKM. The CDR3 loop spans 12 amino acids. The V segment lost 2 bases and the J segment 6 bases; nucleotides outside the gene matches: 0. CDR3 coding DNA: TGTGCCAGCAGTTTAGGACTAGCCGAGCAGTACTTC. Translation gives CASSLGLAEQYF. Complete variable domain (other parts from reference TRBV28 and TRBJ2-7): DVKVTQSSRYLVKRTGEKVFLECVQDMDHENMFWYRQDPGLGLRLIYFSYDVKMKEKGDIPEGYSVSREKKERFSLILESASTNQTSMYLCASSLGLAEQYFGPGTRLTVT.

V gene TRBV6-5 combines with J gene TRBJ2-5, with 9 bases that match TRBD2. Trimming at V came to 4 bases and at J to 4 bases, leaving 4 bases not matched to a gene. Germline lookup yields CDR1 MNHEY and CDR2 SVGAGI. This CDR3 is 14 amino acids long. The CDR3 reads CASSSGTSIETQYF. The CDR3 DNA is TGTGCCAGCAGTTCTGGGACTAGCATAGAGACCCAGTACTTC.

This chain connects TRBV5-8 to TRBJ2-1, with 8 bases lining up with TRBD2. Losses at the gene ends were 1 base for V and 4 bases for J; bases not matched to a gene: 7. CDR1 SGHTS and CDR2 YDEGEE come from the germline V gene. The CDR3 is 16 residues long. The chain's CDR3 is CASSLSSGPGYNEQFF. The CDR3, as DNA: TGTGCCAGCAGCTTGTCTAGCGGGCCAGGATACAATGAGCAGTTCTTC.

The chain couples TRBV10-2 to TRBJ1-2, with D uncertain. Germline lookup yields CDR1 WSHSY and CDR2 SAAADI. CDR3 length: 12 residues. The V and J ends lost 2 bases and 6 bases respectively, with 7 bases between them. CDR3 coding DNA: TGCGCCAGCAGTGAGGGCGGCGATGGCTACACCTTC. Residues: CASSEGGDGYTF.

V usage is TRBV6-5 and J usage is TRBJ2-7; 9 bases are shared with TRBD1. CDR1 and CDR2 from the germline V gene are MNHEY and SVGAGI. J lost 0 bases, V lost 7 bases, and 7 bases had no gene match. The CDR3 has 15 amino acids. CDR3 sequence (DNA): TGTGCCAGCAATCCGGACAGGGGCCACTCCTACGAGCAGTACTTC. Amino acid sequence: CASNPDRGHSYEQYF.

The V and J genes are TRBV28 and TRBJ1-1; 7 positions agree with TRBD1. J gave up 4 bases and V 3 bases, and 14 bases lay outside the gene matches. The V gene's germline CDR1 is MDHEN and CDR2 SYDVKM. The CDR3 has 17 amino acids. The CDR3 region is CASSLNPGDSTVTEAFF. The CDR3 nucleotides read TGTGCCAGCAGTTTGAATCCCGGGGACAGTACTGTCACTGAAGCTTTCTTT.

The chain is built from TRBV3-1 (or the pseudogene TRBV3-2) and TRBJ2-7, with no clear D. The germline V gene encodes CDR1 LGHDT and CDR2 YNNKEL (reference sequence). Trimming took 1 base from V and 2 from J, leaving 9 bases between them. The length of the CDR3 is 14 residues. Here the CDR3 reads CASSQVKQTYEQYF. The CDR3 bases are TGTGCCAGCAGCCAAGTGAAGCAAACCTACGAGCAGTACTTC.

This chain uses TRBV7-2 with TRBJ2-4; D is undetermined. The length of the CDR3 is 14 residues. CDR1 SGHTA and CDR2 FQGNSA come from the germline V gene. Trimming left V 3 bases short and J 0 bases short, with 6 bases between. CDR3 sequence reads: CASSFPLAKNIQYF. CDR3 DNA sequence: TGTGCCAGCAGCTTCCCTTTAGCCAAAAACATTCAGTACTTC.

This chain joins TRBV6-6 and TRBJ1-4, with 8 bases aligning to TRBD1. Trimming at V came to 6 bases and at J to 4 bases, leaving 4 bases not matched to a gene. This CDR3 comprises 14 residues. Per germline, CDR1 MNHNY and CDR2 SVGAGI (reference sequence). The CDR3 spells CASRGQALNEKLFF. The CDR3 coding sequence is TGTGCCAGCAGGGGACAGGCCCTTAATGAAAAACTGTTTTTT.

In its sample, this clone was seen a few times. The V and J genes are TRBV28 and TRBJ2-1; maybe TRBD1 (6 bases). Trimming stripped 5 bases from V and 4 bases from J, with 15 bases between. Germline V lookup: CDR1 MDHEN, CDR2 SYDVKM. CDR3 size: 15 residues. CDR3: CASSPDRRQYNEQFF. CDR3 sequence (DNA): TGTGCCAGCAGTCCAGACAGGAGACAATACAATGAGCAGTTCTTC.

This rearrangement joins TRBV7-9 to TRBJ2-3; perhaps TRBD1 as D (6 bases). V lost 5 bases to trimming and J lost 5 bases, with 17 bases between them. The CDR3 runs 15 residues. Per the germline V gene, CDR1 is SEHNR and CDR2 is FQNEAQ (reference sequence). In DNA, the CDR3 is TGTGCCAGCAGCGCCTCAGGGGAGATAGGAGATACGCAGTATTTT. It encodes CASSASGEIGDTQYF.

This chain uses TRBV24-1 with TRBJ2-7; possible D gene TRBD2, 6 bases. The CDR3 is 14 amino acids. V lost 3 bases and J 0 bases, leaving 8 bases between the germline ends. Germline values: CDR1 KGHDR, CDR2 SFDVKD. The CDR3 spells CATSDPGSSYEQYF. The CDR3, as DNA: TGTGCCACCAGTGATCCCGGGAGCTCCTACGAGCAGTACTTC.

The chain carries TRBV7-2 and TRBJ2-7, with D unclear. The CDR3 runs 15 residues. CDR1 is SGHTA and CDR2 is FQGNSA in the germline V gene. V dropped 5 bases and J dropped 3 bases, with 17 bases sitting between them. DNA for the CDR3: TGTGCCAGCAGCCCGCCCCATACTCAGGTCTACGAGCAGTACTTC. It codes for CASSPPHTQVYEQYF.

This clone was counted a few times. V is TRBV4-2 and J is TRBJ1-1, with 9 bases matching TRBD1. Per the germline V gene, CDR1 is LGHNA and CDR2 is YNFKEQ. V shed 0 bases, J shed 2 bases, and the junction held 7 bases outside the gene matches. This CDR3 has 17 amino acids. DNA of the CDR3: TGTGCCAGCAGCCAAGATCGGGACAGGGAAGATAACACTGAAGCTTTCTTT. Residues: CASSQDRDREDNTEAFF.

This clone was detected once. The rearrangement links TRBV5-1 to TRBJ1-2, with 7 bases identical to TRBD1. Germline CDR1 SGHRS, CDR2 YFSETQ. V lost 6 bases, J lost 8 bases, and 10 bases stayed unmatched. The length of the CDR3 is 13 residues. For the CDR3, the DNA is TGCGCCAGCACCCTATGGACAGGAGAAGGCTACACCTTC. It encodes CASTLWTGEGYTF. Looking up the rest from reference TRBV5-1 and TRBJ1-2 gives the full variable domain: KAGVTQTPRYLIKTRGQQVTLSCSPISGHRSVSWYQQTPGQGLQFLFEYFSETQRNKGNFPGRFSGRQFSNSRSEMNVSTLELGDSALYLCASTLWTGEGYTFGSGTRLTVV.

The genes are TRBV9 and TRBJ2-2; D may be TRBD2 (5 bases). There are 16 residues in the CDR3. Trimming removed 4 bases at V and 1 base at J, with 14 bases between. CDR1 SGDLS and CDR2 YYNGEE come from the germline V gene. This CDR3 reads CASSPRGLGNTGELFF. The DNA for the CDR3 is TGTGCCAGCAGCCCGAGAGGGTTAGGGAACACCGGGGAGCTGTTTTTT.

The chain employs TRBV7-6 and TRBJ1-5; TRBD1 matches 8 bases. The V gene end was trimmed by 4 bases and the J gene end by 6 bases; junction bases not matched to a gene: 11. Germline CDR1 is SGHVS and CDR2 is FNYEAQ. This CDR3 contains 16 residues. For the CDR3, the DNA is TGTGCCAGCAGCTCCCCACCTGGGGACAGGTCTCAGCCCCAGCATTTT. This codes for CASSSPPGDRSQPQHF.